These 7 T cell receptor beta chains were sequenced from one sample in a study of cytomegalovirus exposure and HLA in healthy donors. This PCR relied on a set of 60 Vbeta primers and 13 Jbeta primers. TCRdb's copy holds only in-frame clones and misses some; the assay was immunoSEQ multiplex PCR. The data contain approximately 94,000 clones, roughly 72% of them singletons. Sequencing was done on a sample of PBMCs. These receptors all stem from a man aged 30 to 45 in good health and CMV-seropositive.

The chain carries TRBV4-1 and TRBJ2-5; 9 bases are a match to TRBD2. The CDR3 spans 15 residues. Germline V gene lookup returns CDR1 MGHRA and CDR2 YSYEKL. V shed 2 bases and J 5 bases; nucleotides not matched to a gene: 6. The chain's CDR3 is CASSQSGGSGETQYF. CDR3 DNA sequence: TGCGCCAGCAGCCAAAGCGGGGGGAGCGGGGAGACCCAGTACTTC.

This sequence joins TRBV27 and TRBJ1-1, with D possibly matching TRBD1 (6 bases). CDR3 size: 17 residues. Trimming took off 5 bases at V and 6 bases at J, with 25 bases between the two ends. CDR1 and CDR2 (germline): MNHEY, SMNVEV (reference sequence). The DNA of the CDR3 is TGTGCCAGCAGTGGGGGAATTGGACAGTTGAGGGGATCTGAAGCTTTCTTT. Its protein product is CASSGGIGQLRGSEAFF.

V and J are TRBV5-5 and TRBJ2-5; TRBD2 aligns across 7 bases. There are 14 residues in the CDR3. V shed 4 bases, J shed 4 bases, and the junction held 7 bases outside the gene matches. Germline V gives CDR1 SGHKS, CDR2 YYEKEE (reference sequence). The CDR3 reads CASSKHGLGETQYF. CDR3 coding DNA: TGTGCCAGCAGCAAACACGGACTAGGAGAGACCCAGTACTTC.

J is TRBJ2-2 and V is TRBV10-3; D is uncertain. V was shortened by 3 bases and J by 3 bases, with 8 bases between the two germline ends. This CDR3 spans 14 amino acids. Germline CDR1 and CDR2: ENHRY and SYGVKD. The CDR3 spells CAISDRRDTGELFF. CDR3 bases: TGTGCCATCAGTGATCGGAGAGACACCGGGGAGCTGTTTTTT.

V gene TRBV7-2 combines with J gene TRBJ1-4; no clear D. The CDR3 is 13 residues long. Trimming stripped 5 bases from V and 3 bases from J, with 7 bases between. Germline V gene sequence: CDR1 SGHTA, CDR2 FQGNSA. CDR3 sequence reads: CASSASANEKLFF. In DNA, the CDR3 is TGTGCCAGCAGCGCCTCGGCTAATGAAAAACTGTTTTTT.

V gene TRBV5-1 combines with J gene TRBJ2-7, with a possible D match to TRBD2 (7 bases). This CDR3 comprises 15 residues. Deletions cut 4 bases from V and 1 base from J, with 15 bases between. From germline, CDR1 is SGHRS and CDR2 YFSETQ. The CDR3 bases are TGCGCCAGCAGCCAGGGGAGCGGGACTTCCTACGAGCAGTACTTC. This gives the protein CASSQGSGTSYEQYF.

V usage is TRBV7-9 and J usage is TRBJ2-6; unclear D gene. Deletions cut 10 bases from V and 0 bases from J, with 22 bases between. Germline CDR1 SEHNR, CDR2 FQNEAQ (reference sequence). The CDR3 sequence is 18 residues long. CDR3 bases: TGTGCCACCCAACTATACCTGACCGTGAACTCTGGGGCCAACGTCCTGACTTTC. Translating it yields CATQLYLTVNSGANVLTF.